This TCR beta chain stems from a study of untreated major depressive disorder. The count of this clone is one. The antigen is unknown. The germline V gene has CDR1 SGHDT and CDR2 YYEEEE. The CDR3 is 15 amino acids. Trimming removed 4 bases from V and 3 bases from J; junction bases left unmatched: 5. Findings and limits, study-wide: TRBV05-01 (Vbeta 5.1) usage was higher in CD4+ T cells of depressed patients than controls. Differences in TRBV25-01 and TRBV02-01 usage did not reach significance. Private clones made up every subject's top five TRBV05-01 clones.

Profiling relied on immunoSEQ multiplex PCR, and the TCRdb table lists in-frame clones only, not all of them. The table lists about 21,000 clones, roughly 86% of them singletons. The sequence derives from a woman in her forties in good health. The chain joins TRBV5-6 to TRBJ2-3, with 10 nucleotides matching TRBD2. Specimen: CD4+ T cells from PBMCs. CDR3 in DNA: TGTGCCAGCAGCCCCTTGACTAGCGGGACAGATACGCAGTATTTT. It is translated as CASSPLTSGTDTQYF. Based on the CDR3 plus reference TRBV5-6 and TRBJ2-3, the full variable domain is DAGVTQSPTHLIKTRGQQVTLRCSPKSGHDTVSWYQQALGQGPQFIFQYYEEEERQRGNFPDRFSGHQFPNYSSELNVNALLLGDSALYLCASSPLTSGTDTQYFGPGTRLTVL.